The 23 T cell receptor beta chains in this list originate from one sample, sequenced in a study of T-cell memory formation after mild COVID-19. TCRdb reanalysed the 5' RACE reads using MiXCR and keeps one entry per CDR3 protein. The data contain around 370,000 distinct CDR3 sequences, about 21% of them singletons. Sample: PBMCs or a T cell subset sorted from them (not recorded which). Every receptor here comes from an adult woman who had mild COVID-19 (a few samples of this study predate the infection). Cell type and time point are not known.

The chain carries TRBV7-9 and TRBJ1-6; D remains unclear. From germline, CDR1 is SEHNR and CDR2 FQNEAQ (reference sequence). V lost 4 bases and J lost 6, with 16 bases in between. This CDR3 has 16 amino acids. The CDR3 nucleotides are TGTGCCAGCAGCTCAGACCGGGGTCGGAGTAATTCACCCCTCCACTTT. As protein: CASSSDRGRSNSPLHF.

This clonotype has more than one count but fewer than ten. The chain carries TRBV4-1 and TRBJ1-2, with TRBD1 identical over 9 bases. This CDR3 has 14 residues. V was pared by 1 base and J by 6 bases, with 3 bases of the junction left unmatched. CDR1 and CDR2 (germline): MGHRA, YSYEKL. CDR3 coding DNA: TGCGCCAGCAGCCAAGGTGGGACAGGGAATGGCTACACCTTC. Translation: CASSQGGTGNGYTF.

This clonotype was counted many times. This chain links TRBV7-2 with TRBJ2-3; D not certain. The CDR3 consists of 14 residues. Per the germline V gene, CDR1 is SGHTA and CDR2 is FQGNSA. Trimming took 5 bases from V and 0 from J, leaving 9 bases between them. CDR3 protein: CASSLIASTDTQYF. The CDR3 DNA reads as TGTGCCAGCAGCCTGATAGCTAGCACAGATACGCAGTATTTT.

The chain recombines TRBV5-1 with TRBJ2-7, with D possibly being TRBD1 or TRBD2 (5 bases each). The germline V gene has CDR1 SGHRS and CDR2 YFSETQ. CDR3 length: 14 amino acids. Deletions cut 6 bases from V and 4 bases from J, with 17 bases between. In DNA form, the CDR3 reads TGCGCCAGCAACTACGACGGGACGTTGTACGAGCAGTACTTC. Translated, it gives CASNYDGTLYEQYF.

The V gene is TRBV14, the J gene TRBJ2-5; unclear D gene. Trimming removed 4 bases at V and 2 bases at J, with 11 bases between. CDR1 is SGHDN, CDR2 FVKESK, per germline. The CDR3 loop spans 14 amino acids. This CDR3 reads CASSRGRLQETQYF. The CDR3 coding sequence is TGTGCCAGCAGCCGTGGCAGGCTACAAGAGACCCAGTACTTC.

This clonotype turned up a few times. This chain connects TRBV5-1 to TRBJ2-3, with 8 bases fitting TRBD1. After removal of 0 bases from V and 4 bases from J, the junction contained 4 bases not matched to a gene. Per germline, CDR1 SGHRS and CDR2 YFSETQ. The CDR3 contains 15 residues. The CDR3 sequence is CASSLEQGASDTQYF. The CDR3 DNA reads TGCGCCAGCAGCTTGGAGCAGGGGGCATCAGATACGCAGTATTTT.

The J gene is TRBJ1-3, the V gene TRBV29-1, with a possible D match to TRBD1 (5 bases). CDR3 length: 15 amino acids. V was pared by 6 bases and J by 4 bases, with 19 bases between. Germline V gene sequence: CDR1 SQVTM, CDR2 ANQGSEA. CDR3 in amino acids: CSVPETGTEGNTIYF. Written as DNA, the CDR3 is TGCAGCGTCCCTGAGACGGGGACGGAAGGAAACACCATATATTTT.

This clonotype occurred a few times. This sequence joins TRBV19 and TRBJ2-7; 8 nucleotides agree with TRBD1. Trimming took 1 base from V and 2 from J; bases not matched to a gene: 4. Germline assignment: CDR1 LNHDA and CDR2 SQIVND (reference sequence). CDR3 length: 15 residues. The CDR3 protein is CASSIADRGAYEQYF. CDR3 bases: TGTGCCAGTAGTATAGCCGACAGGGGCGCCTACGAGCAGTACTTC. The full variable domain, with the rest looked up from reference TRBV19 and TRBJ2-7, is DGGITQSPKYLFRKEGQNVTLSCEQNLNHDAMYWYRQDPGQGLRLIYYSQIVNDFQKGDIAEGYSVSREKKESFPLTVTSAQKNPTAFYLCASSIADRGAYEQYFGPGTRLTVT.

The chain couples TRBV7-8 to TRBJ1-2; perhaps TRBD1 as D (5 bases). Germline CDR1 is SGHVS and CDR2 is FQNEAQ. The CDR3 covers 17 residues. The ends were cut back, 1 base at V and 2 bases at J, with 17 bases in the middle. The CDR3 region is CASSLGSLGDLNYGYTF. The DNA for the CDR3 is TGTGCCAGCAGCTTAGGGTCACTTGGGGACTTGAACTATGGCTACACCTTC.

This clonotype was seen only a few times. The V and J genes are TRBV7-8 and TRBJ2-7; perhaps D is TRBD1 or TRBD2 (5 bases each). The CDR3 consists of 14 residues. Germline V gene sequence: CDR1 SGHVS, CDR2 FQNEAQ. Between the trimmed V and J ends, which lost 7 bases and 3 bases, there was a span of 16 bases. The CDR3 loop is CASTPLRGIYEQYF. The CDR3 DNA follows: TGTGCCAGCACCCCATTGAGGGGAATCTACGAGCAGTACTTC.

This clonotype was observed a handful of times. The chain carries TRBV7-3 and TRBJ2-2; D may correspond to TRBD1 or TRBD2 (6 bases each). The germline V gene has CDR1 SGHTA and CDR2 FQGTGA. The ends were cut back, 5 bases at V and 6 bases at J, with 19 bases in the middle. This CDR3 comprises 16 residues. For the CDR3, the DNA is TGTGCCAGCAGCCCTGTGGGGGGCTCGTTATCCGGGGAGCTGTTTTTT. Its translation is CASSPVGGSLSGELFF.

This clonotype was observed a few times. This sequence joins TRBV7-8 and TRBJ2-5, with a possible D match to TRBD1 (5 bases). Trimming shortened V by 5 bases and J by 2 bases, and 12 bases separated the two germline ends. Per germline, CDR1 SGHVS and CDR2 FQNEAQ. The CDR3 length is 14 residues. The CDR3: CASSTRQPQETQYF. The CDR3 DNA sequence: TGTGCCAGCAGCACACGACAGCCTCAAGAGACCCAGTACTTC.

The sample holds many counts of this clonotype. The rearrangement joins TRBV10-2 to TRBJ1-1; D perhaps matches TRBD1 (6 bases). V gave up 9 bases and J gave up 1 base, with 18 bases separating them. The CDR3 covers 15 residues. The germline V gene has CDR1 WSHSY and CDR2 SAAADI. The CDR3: CASTVGGQGNTEAFF. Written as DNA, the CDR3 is TGCGCCAGTACCGTCGGGGGGCAGGGGAACACTGAAGCTTTCTTT.

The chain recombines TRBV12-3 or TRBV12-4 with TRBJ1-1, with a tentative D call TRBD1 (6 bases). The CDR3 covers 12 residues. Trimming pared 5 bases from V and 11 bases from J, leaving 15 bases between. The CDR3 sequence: CASSHRETGAFF. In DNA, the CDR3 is TGTGCCAGCAGTCACCGGGAAACAGGGGCTTTCTTT.

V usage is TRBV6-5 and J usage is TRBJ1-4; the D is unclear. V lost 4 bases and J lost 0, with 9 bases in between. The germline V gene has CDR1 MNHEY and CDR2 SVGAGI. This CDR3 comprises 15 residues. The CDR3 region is CASSWIAATNEKLFF. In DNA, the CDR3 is TGTGCCAGCAGTTGGATCGCTGCAACTAATGAAAAACTGTTTTTT.

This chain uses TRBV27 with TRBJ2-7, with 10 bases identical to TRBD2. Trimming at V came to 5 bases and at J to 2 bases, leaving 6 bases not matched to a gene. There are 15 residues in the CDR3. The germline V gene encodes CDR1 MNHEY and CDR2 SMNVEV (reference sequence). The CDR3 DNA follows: TGTGCCAGCAGTGAAACCGGACTAGCGGCCTACGAGCAGTACTTC. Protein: CASSETGLAAYEQYF.

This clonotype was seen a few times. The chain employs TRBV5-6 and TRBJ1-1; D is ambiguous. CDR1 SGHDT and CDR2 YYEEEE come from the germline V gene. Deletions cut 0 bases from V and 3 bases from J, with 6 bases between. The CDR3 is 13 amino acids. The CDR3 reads CASSLGVDTEAFF. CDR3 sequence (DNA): TGTGCCAGCAGCTTGGGGGTCGACACTGAAGCTTTCTTT.

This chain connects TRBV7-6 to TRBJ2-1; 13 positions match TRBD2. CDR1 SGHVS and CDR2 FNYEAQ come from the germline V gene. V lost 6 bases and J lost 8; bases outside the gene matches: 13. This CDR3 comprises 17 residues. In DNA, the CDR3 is TGTGCCAGCAGTCCTCGGACTAGCGGGGGCCTCGTGGATGAGCAGTTCTTC. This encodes CASSPRTSGGLVDEQFF.

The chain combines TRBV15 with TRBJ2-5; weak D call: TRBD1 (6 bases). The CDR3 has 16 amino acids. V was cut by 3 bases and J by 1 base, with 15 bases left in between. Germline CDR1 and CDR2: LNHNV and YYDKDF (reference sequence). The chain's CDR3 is CATSSLPWTAQETQYF. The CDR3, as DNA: TGTGCCACCAGCAGTCTCCCTTGGACAGCCCAAGAGACCCAGTACTTC. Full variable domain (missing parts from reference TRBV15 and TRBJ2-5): DAMVIQNPRYQVTQFGKPVTLSCSQTLNHNVMYWYQQKSSQAPKLLFHYYDKDFNNEADTPDNFQSRRPNTSFCFLDIRSPGLGDTAMYLCATSSLPWTAQETQYFGPGTRLLVL.

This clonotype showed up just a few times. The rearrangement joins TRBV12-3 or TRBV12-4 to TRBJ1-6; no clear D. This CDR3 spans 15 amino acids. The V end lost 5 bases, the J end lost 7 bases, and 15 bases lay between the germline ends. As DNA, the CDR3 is TGTGCCAGCAGTCTGGGTCGAGGGTCGAATTCACCCCTCCACTTT. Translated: CASSLGRGSNSPLHF.

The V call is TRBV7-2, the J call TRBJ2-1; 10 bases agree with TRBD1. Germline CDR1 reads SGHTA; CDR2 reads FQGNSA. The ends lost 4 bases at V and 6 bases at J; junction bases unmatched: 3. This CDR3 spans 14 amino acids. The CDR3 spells CASSSGQGINEQFF. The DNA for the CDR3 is TGTGCCAGCAGCTCGGGACAGGGGATCAATGAGCAGTTCTTC.

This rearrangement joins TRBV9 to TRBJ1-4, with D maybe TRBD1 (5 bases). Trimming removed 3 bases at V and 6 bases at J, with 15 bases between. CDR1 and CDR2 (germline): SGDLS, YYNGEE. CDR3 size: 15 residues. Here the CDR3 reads CASSGGDGRYEKLFF. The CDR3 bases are TGTGCCAGCAGCGGGGGGGACGGCCGCTATGAAAAACTGTTTTTT.

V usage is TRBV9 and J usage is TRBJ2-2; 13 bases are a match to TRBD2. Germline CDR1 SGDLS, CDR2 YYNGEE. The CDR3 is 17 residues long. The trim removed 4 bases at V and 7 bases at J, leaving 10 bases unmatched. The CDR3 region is CASSPRTSGRKDGELFF. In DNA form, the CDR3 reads TGTGCCAGCAGCCCCCGGACTAGCGGGAGAAAGGACGGGGAGCTGTTTTTT.